A selection of T cell receptor beta chains follows, all from one sample in a study of T cells in Graves' hyperthyroidism and ophthalmopathy. In TCRdb, the multiplex PCR reads were re-called with MiXCR into one record per CDR3 protein. The repertoire holds about 340,000 distinct CDR3 sequences, with about 18% as singletons. Sequencing was performed on blood. These receptors all stem from a woman in her forties or fifties with Graves' hyperthyroidism. The CDR3 runs from the conserved cysteine through the conserved F or W. Fields, in order: J gene, D gene, clone size, V gene, CDR3 protein, CDR3 DNA. A D gene is named only where the DNA matches it firmly. Clone sizes are given selectively: once, few, many, or a class where the clone is expanded.

>TRBJ1-1|TRBD1|NA|TRBV30
CAWSVTTGRTEAFF
TGTGCCTGGAGTGTAACGACAGGGAGGACTGAAGCTTTCTTT
>TRBJ2-5|TRBD1|many|TRBV28
CASSTTGGTQYF
TGTGCCAGCAGCACCACAGGGGGAACCCAGTACTTC
>TRBJ2-7|NA|few|TRBV24-1
CATRGDSTEQYF
TGTGCCACCAGAGGGGATTCGACCGAGCAGTACTTC
>TRBJ2-2|NA|many|TRBV6-2/TRBV6-3
CASFPLGSPNTGELFF
TGTGCCAGCTTTCCCCTAGGTAGTCCGAACACCGGGGAGCTGTTTTTT
>TRBJ2-1|TRBD2|many|TRBV29-1
CSGLAGGLSSYNEQFF
TGCAGCGGCCTAGCGGGGGGGTTAAGCTCCTACAATGAGCAGTTCTTC
>TRBJ2-1|TRBD1|NA|TRBV6-2/TRBV6-3
CASSPTGKNEQFF
TGTGCCAGCAGCCCGACAGGGAAGAATGAGCAGTTCTTC
>TRBJ2-3|TRBD2|NA|TRBV15
CATSRERGSHPSTDTQYF
TGTGCCACCAGCAGAGAGCGGGGGTCGCACCCTAGCACAGATACGCAGTATTTT
>TRBJ2-1|NA|few|TRBV13
CASSPPIGSLWGNEQFF
TGTGCCAGCAGCCCCCCCATCGGATCCCTATGGGGCAATGAGCAGTTCTTC
>TRBJ1-1|NA|NA|TRBV19
CASRRAGMNTEAFF
TGTGCCAGTAGGAGAGCCGGCATGAACACTGAAGCTTTCTTT
>TRBJ2-2|TRBD2|few|TRBV6-1
CASLEGTGGATGELFF
TGTGCCAGCCTTGAGGGTACGGGGGGGGCTACCGGGGAGCTGTTTTTT
>TRBJ1-3|NA|NA|TRBV7-8
CASTLRTDYSGNTIYF
TGTGCCAGCACGCTTCGGACGGATTACTCTGGAAACACCATATATTTT
>TRBJ2-1|NA|once|TRBV28
CASSSPRAGGWSYNEQFF
TGTGCCAGCAGTTCCCCCCGGGCAGGTGGGTGGTCCTACAATGAGCAGTTCTTC
>TRBJ2-5|NA|many|TRBV28
CASSRQQETQYF
TGTGCCAGCAGCCGACAGCAAGAGACCCAGTACTTC
>TRBJ2-2|TRBD2|once|TRBV11-2
CASSLIAGTRGANTGELFF
TGTGCCAGCAGCTTAATCGCCGGGACTAGGGGGGCGAACACCGGGGAGCTGTTTTTT
>TRBJ2-1|TRBD1|NA|TRBV20-1
CSAEMGTGVNEQFF
TGCAGTGCCGAGATGGGGACAGGGGTCAATGAGCAGTTCTTC
>TRBJ2-1|NA|few|TRBV11-3
CASSLDPTIPEQFF
TGTGCCAGCAGCTTAGACCCGACTATCCCTGAGCAGTTCTTC
>TRBJ2-7|TRBD2|NA|TRBV6-1
CASSEGLAPSYEQYF
TGTGCCAGCAGTGAAGGACTAGCCCCATCCTACGAGCAGTACTTC
>TRBJ2-1|NA|many|TRBV28
CASRGATGIYNEQFF
TGTGCCAGCCGTGGGGCAACCGGAATTTACAATGAGCAGTTCTTC
>TRBJ2-5|TRBD1|few|TRBV3-1
CASSFGTGEQETQYF
TGTGCCAGCAGCTTCGGGACAGGGGAACAAGAGACCCAGTACTTC
>TRBJ2-5|TRBD2|few|TRBV29-1
CSALGTSGVGETQYF
TGCAGCGCCCTAGGGACTAGCGGGGTCGGAGAGACCCAGTACTTC
>TRBJ1-1|TRBD1|many|TRBV27
CASRWDRATEAFF
TGTGCCAGCAGATGGGACAGGGCCACTGAAGCTTTCTTT
>TRBJ1-1|NA|few|TRBV30
CAWGWGRNTEAFF
TGTGCCTGGGGCTGGGGCAGGAACACTGAAGCTTTCTTT
>TRBJ2-2|NA|few|TRBV10-3
CAIRGPANTGELFF
TGTGCCATCAGGGGGCCCGCAAACACCGGGGAGCTGTTTTTT
>TRBJ2-7|NA|many|TRBV11-2
CASSLVTGLSYEQYF
TGTGCCAGCAGCTTAGTAACAGGGCTCTCCTACGAGCAGTACTTC
>TRBJ2-1|NA|many|TRBV5-1
CASSLDSNNEQFF
TGCGCCAGCAGCTTGGACTCAAACAATGAGCAGTTCTTC
>TRBJ2-3|TRBD2|NA|TRBV29-1
CSVVSSGMGDTQYF
TGCAGCGTCGTCTCTAGCGGGATGGGAGATACGCAGTATTTT
>TRBJ1-1|TRBD1|many|TRBV20-1
CSARDDRGPFTEAFF
TGCAGTGCTAGAGACGACAGGGGACCCTTCACTGAAGCTTTCTTT
>TRBJ2-7|NA|many|TRBV3-1
CASSHLIGSMSYEQYF
TGTGCCAGCAGCCATCTCATCGGGAGTATGTCCTACGAGCAGTACTTC
>TRBJ2-1|TRBD2|many|TRBV20-1
CSARAPGREDYNEQFF
TGCAGTGCTAGAGCACCGGGACGGGAGGACTACAATGAGCAGTTCTTC
>TRBJ2-5|NA|NA|TRBV6-1
CASSHTGTNQETQYF
TGTGCCAGCAGCCACACCGGGACAAATCAAGAGACCCAGTACTTC
>TRBJ2-5|NA|few|TRBV6-5
CASSSVTGKETQYF
TGTGCCAGCAGTTCCGTGACAGGCAAAGAGACCCAGTACTTC
>TRBJ1-1|NA|few|TRBV7-9
CASSYRREDSIGTEAFF
TGTGCCAGCAGCTACCGCAGGGAGGACTCCATAGGCACTGAAGCTTTCTTT
>TRBJ2-1|TRBD2|NA|TRBV19
CASIGGLAYNEQFF
TGTGCCAGTATTGGGGGACTAGCCTACAATGAGCAGTTCTTC
>TRBJ2-2|NA|many|TRBV28
CASRPTGGGGELFF
TGTGCCAGCAGGCCGACAGGAGGTGGCGGGGAGCTGTTTTTT
>TRBJ1-2|NA|few|TRBV30
CAWSGDTLNYGYTF
TGTGCCTGGAGTGGGGACACCTTAAACTATGGCTACACCTTC
>TRBJ2-5|NA|few|TRBV4-1
CASSQALGKEETQYF
TGCGCCAGCAGCCAAGCCCTCGGAAAGGAAGAGACCCAGTACTTC
>TRBJ2-1|TRBD1|NA|TRBV7-9
CASSLGDSIYNEQFF
TGTGCCAGCAGCCTCGGGGACAGCATATACAATGAGCAGTTCTTC
>TRBJ2-7|TRBD2|many|TRBV30
CAWSTGGYEQYF
TGTGCCTGGAGTACGGGAGGCTACGAGCAGTACTTC
>TRBJ1-2|NA|many|TRBV28
CASIPGQELYGYTF
TGTGCCAGCATCCCTGGGCAGGAGTTATATGGCTACACCTTC
>TRBJ2-1|TRBD2|few|TRBV20-1
CSARLLAGVVYNEQFF
TGCAGTGCTAGACTACTAGCGGGGGTCGTCTACAATGAGCAGTTCTTC
>TRBJ2-3|NA|many|TRBV20-1
CSARDGSPTDTQYF
TGCAGTGCAAGGGACGGCTCGCCCACAGATACGCAGTATTTT
>TRBJ2-7|TRBD2|many|TRBV20-1
CSARDYVSYEQYF
TGCAGTGCCCGGGACTACGTGTCCTACGAGCAGTACTTC
>TRBJ1-2|NA|few|TRBV6-1
CASSTGTGSGYTF
TGTGCCAGCAGCACCGGGACCGGTAGTGGCTACACCTTC
>TRBJ2-7|NA|many|TRBV28
CASSQGAGQRIYEQYF
TGTGCCAGCAGCCAGGGAGCGGGACAGAGAATTTACGAGCAGTACTTC
>TRBJ1-2|TRBD1|NA|TRBV6-6
CASSYSGTGSYGYTF
TGTGCCAGCAGTTACTCTGGGACAGGCAGCTATGGCTACACCTTC
>TRBJ2-5|NA|many|TRBV2
CASSESRSETQYF
TGTGCCAGCAGTGAGTCCAGGTCGGAGACCCAGTACTTC
>TRBJ1-1|NA|many|TRBV7-8
CASSSKRAMNTEAFF
TGTGCCAGCAGCTCTAAGAGAGCCATGAACACTGAAGCTTTCTTT
>TRBJ2-3|NA|many|TRBV5-1
CASSLQVAGTDTQYF
TGCGCCAGCAGCTTGCAGGTCGCCGGCACAGATACGCAGTATTTT
>TRBJ1-5|NA|NA|TRBV19
CASSIDVLSQPQHF
TGTGCCAGTAGTATCGACGTTCTGTCTCAGCCCCAGCATTTT
>TRBJ2-1|NA|many|TRBV7-9
CASSLAQGSNEQFF
TGTGCCAGCAGCTTAGCGCAGGGGAGCAATGAGCAGTTCTTC
>TRBJ2-1|NA|NA|TRBV6-1
CASRVYSSSYNEQFF
TGTGCCAGCAGGGTCTATTCGAGCTCCTACAATGAGCAGTTCTTC
>TRBJ2-1|TRBD1|many|TRBV6-1
CASSEVGGLDEQFF
TGTGCCAGCAGTGAGGTAGGGGGCCTGGATGAGCAGTTCTTC
>TRBJ1-2|NA|many|TRBV5-1
CASSGQDYGYTF
TGCGCCAGCAGCGGGCAAGACTATGGCTACACCTTC